This T cell receptor beta chain was retrieved from a study of shared clonotypes between healthy human individuals. Study-wide background: CD4 naive and memory got three plates each, CD8 naive two, CD8 memory one. Study findings and constraints: Some clonotypes were shared by all four sorted-subset donors, while others were not shared. The non-shared ones had lower generation probabilities than the shared ones.

Donors, healthy HIV-negative adults, lacked recent acute infections or vaccinations. The DNA input per sorted-subset replicate PCR was 150 to 200 ng, corresponding to 25,000 to 35,000 T cell genomes. The method was immunoSEQ multiplex PCR; TCRdb's version includes in-frame clones alone and lacks a portion of them. The data contain roughly 520,000 clones, roughly 95% of them singletons. This clone was seen just once. No antigen is known for it. The same CDR3 arises from other DNA sequences in this sample as well. Per the germline V gene, CDR1 is MDHEN and CDR2 is SYDVKM. Trimming stripped 3 bases from V and 4 bases from J, with 7 bases between. The CDR3 runs 12 residues.

The sequence was obtained from a woman in her twenties or thirties in good health. V is TRBV28 and J is TRBJ2-7; D not resolved. Sequencing was carried out using naive CD4+ T cells sorted from blood. Subset described: CD45RA+ positively selected. CDR3 DNA: TGTGCCAGCAGTTTGTCCGGGTACGAGCAGTACTTC. Its translation: CASSLSGYEQYF.